These 7 T cell receptor beta chains came from one sample sequenced in a study of cytomegalovirus exposure and HLA in healthy donors. Generated by immunoSEQ multiplex PCR, the TCRdb table keeps only in-frame clones and is missing some. The repertoire holds 150,000 to 200,000 clones, with 75% to 90% as singletons. Sequencing was performed on PBMCs. Every receptor here comes from a woman in her late teens or twenties in good health and CMV-seronegative.

This chain joins TRBV9 and TRBJ1-5; 8 bases are shared with TRBD1. The CDR3 is 14 residues long. V shed 4 bases, J shed 11 bases, and the junction held 11 bases outside the gene matches. From germline, CDR1 is SGDLS and CDR2 YYNGEE. For the CDR3, the DNA is TGTGCCAGCAGCCCCACAGGGGGTAGGGGAGCCCAGCATTTT. Protein sequence: CASSPTGGRGAQHF.

The chain uses TRBV7-2 and TRBJ1-4; 9 bases align to TRBD1. The germline V gene encodes CDR1 SGHTA and CDR2 FQGNSA. V lost 4 bases and J lost 7; bases outside the gene matches: 13. The CDR3 sequence is 17 residues long. The CDR3 region has the DNA TGTGCCAGCAGCTCGAGCGGAAACAGGGGGCCGGGTGAAAAACTGTTTTTT. This translates into CASSSSGNRGPGEKLFF.

This chain uses TRBV18 with TRBJ1-2, with D hard to call. From germline, CDR1 is KGHSH and CDR2 LQKENI. This CDR3 is built from 14 residues. Trimming left V 6 bases short and J 3 bases short, with 14 bases between. The CDR3 loop reads CASSLRARDYGYTF. The DNA of the CDR3 is TGTGCCAGCTCTCTTCGAGCCCGGGACTATGGCTACACCTTC.

This clone was picked up a small number of times. The rearrangement joins TRBV27 to TRBJ2-7; 10 positions match TRBD1. The CDR3 length is 18 residues. Germline trimming cut 3 bases from V and 4 bases from J; bases unmatched to any gene: 15. Germline values: CDR1 MNHEY, CDR2 SMNVEV (reference sequence). The CDR3 DNA reads TGTGCCAGCAGTTTTAGACGACAGGGGGCCGGAATGCAGTACGAGCAGTACTTC. This gives the protein CASSFRRQGAGMQYEQYF.

The gene calls are TRBV7-8 and TRBJ1-3, with D perhaps TRBD1 (5 bases). The CDR3 is made up of 14 amino acids. V was pared by 1 base and J by 4 bases, with 8 bases between. CDR1 and CDR2 from the germline V gene are SGHVS and FQNEAQ. CDR3 nucleotides: TGTGCCAGCAGCTTAGTGGGACTGGGAAACACCATATATTTT. Translation gives CASSLVGLGNTIYF.

Turning to this clone: Within the sample, other DNA sequences also encode this same CDR3. The V gene is TRBV27, the J gene TRBJ2-7; maybe TRBD1 (6 bases). The CDR3 has 13 residues. Germline V gene lookup returns CDR1 MNHEY and CDR2 SMNVEV (reference sequence). V was shortened by 4 bases and J by 2 bases, with 9 bases between the two germline ends. CDR3 in DNA: TGTGCCAGCAGTTCCAGGGGTGCCTACGAGCAGTACTTC. Protein: CASSSRGAYEQYF.

This clone has more than one count but fewer than ten. The chain combines TRBV13 with TRBJ1-2; D is unresolved. Germline V CDR1 and CDR2: PRHDT, FYEKMQ (reference sequence). Trimming pared 6 bases from V and 0 bases from J, leaving 14 bases between. CDR3 length: 15 residues. The CDR3 sequence: CASSSTDWTNYGYTF. Here the CDR3 DNA reads TGTGCCAGCAGTTCTACGGACTGGACTAACTATGGCTACACCTTC.